This is a list of T cell receptor beta chains from one sample in a study of blood T cell repertoires in COVID-19. The assay was immunoSEQ multiplex PCR, and TCRdb's table has in-frame clones only and misses some. This sample has fewer than 200,000 clones, with about four fifths found just once. Sequenced input: peripheral blood. These receptors were taken from a woman aged 40 to 55 with COVID-19, enrolled during active disease. Both conserved end residues are part of each CDR3. The order of the fields is D gene, clone size, CDR3 length, V gene, J gene, CDR3 DNA, CDR3 protein. The D gene is left open where the match is weak. Not every row has a clone size; where given, it reads once, few, many or a size class.

D gene: TRBD1
clone size: -
CDR3 length: 15
V gene: TRBV2
J gene: TRBJ1-4
CDR3 DNA: TGTGCCAGTTCGACAGGGTGGGCAACTAATGAAAAACTGTTTTTT
CDR3 protein: CASSTGWATNEKLFF

D gene: TRBD2
clone size: -
CDR3 length: 15
V gene: TRBV9
J gene: TRBJ2-3
CDR3 DNA: TGTGCCAGCAGCGATAGCGGGATTAAGGCAGATACGCAGTATTTT
CDR3 protein: CASSDSGIKADTQYF

D gene: TRBD1
clone size: -
CDR3 length: 14
V gene: TRBV5-4
J gene: TRBJ1-2
CDR3 DNA: TGTGCCAGCAGCTCCCGGGGGACAGGGAATGGCTACACCTTC
CDR3 protein: CASSSRGTGNGYTF

D gene: -
clone size: -
CDR3 length: 14
V gene: TRBV7-9
J gene: TRBJ2-5
CDR3 DNA: TGTGCCAGCAGCTATGGGGGCGCGTCGGAGACCCAGTACTTC
CDR3 protein: CASSYGGASETQYF

D gene: TRBD1
clone size: -
CDR3 length: 17
V gene: TRBV5-4
J gene: TRBJ1-5
CDR3 DNA: TGTGCCAGCAGCTTCAAATCCGGGACAGGGGTGGATCAGCCCCAGCATTTT
CDR3 protein: CASSFKSGTGVDQPQHF

D gene: TRBD2
clone size: -
CDR3 length: 15
V gene: TRBV3-1/TRBV3-2
J gene: TRBJ2-1
CDR3 DNA: TGTGCCAGCAGCCTCGAGGCGGGGGGGCCCAATGAGCAGTTCTTC
CDR3 protein: CASSLEAGGPNEQFF

D gene: -
clone size: -
CDR3 length: 14
V gene: TRBV18
J gene: TRBJ2-7
CDR3 DNA: TGTGCCAGCTCAACCGATCAGGGGCCGGTCGAGCAGTACTTC
CDR3 protein: CASSTDQGPVEQYF

D gene: -
clone size: -
CDR3 length: 13
V gene: TRBV20-1
J gene: TRBJ1-5
CDR3 DNA: TGCAGTGCTAGTGAGGACTTTGATCAGCCCCAGCATTTT
CDR3 protein: CSASEDFDQPQHF

D gene: -
clone size: -
CDR3 length: 15
V gene: TRBV5-1
J gene: TRBJ1-1
CDR3 DNA: TGCGCCAGCAGCTTGGGGGTCGGAGGGGACACTGAAGCTTTCTTT
CDR3 protein: CASSLGVGGDTEAFF

D gene: TRBD2
clone size: -
CDR3 length: 17
V gene: TRBV19
J gene: TRBJ2-3
CDR3 DNA: TGTGCCAGTAGTATCTCGGTCCGGGAGGATCTAGCAGATACGCAGTATTTT
CDR3 protein: CASSISVREDLADTQYF

D gene: -
clone size: -
CDR3 length: 15
V gene: TRBV6-5
J gene: TRBJ1-1
CDR3 DNA: TGTGCCAGCTGGGTTGGCAGGGGTGGTAACACTGAAGCTTTCTTT
CDR3 protein: CASWVGRGGNTEAFF

D gene: TRBD1
clone size: -
CDR3 length: 16
V gene: TRBV4-1
J gene: TRBJ1-2
CDR3 DNA: TGCGCCAGCAGCCAAGAGTTAACAGGGGGTAGCTATGGCTACACCTTC
CDR3 protein: CASSQELTGGSYGYTF

D gene: -
clone size: -
CDR3 length: 16
V gene: TRBV18
J gene: TRBJ2-5
CDR3 DNA: TGTGCCAGCTCACCACCGCGGGGCCCAAAACAAGAGACCCAGTACTTC
CDR3 protein: CASSPPRGPKQETQYF

D gene: -
clone size: -
CDR3 length: 15
V gene: TRBV6-1
J gene: TRBJ1-2
CDR3 DNA: TGTGCCAGCAGTGAAAATCGCTTAAGCCCCTATGGCTACACCTTC
CDR3 protein: CASSENRLSPYGYTF

D gene: -
clone size: -
CDR3 length: 15
V gene: TRBV28
J gene: TRBJ1-2
CDR3 DNA: TGTGCCAGCAGTTTTGCGCCCGCCTCTAACTATGGCTACACCTTC
CDR3 protein: CASSFAPASNYGYTF

D gene: -
clone size: -
CDR3 length: 13
V gene: TRBV7-9
J gene: TRBJ1-6
CDR3 DNA: TGTGCCAGCAGCTTAGGGCGGTACTCACCCCTCCACTTT
CDR3 protein: CASSLGRYSPLHF

D gene: -
clone size: many
CDR3 length: 14
V gene: TRBV27
J gene: TRBJ1-5
CDR3 DNA: TGTGCCAGCAGTCCCCGGACAGAAAATCAGCCCCAGCATTTT
CDR3 protein: CASSPRTENQPQHF

D gene: TRBD1
clone size: -
CDR3 length: 12
V gene: TRBV7-9
J gene: TRBJ2-7
CDR3 DNA: TGTGCCAGCAGCTTCGGACAGGGCGAGCAGTACTTC
CDR3 protein: CASSFGQGEQYF

D gene: -
clone size: -
CDR3 length: 15
V gene: TRBV11-2
J gene: TRBJ2-1
CDR3 DNA: TGTGCCAGCAGCTTAGTAGGACAGAGTTACAATGAGCAGTTCTTC
CDR3 protein: CASSLVGQSYNEQFF

D gene: -
clone size: -
CDR3 length: 16
V gene: TRBV2
J gene: TRBJ2-3
CDR3 DNA: TGTGCCAGCAGTGAAGAGGACAAGACAGTCGCAGATACGCAGTATTTT
CDR3 protein: CASSEEDKTVADTQYF

D gene: -
clone size: -
CDR3 length: 13
V gene: TRBV25-1
J gene: TRBJ1-1
CDR3 DNA: TGTGCCAGCAAGGACCGGGGTAGCGCTGAAGCTTTCTTT
CDR3 protein: CASKDRGSAEAFF

D gene: TRBD2
clone size: -
CDR3 length: 15
V gene: TRBV28
J gene: TRBJ2-7
CDR3 DNA: TGTGCCAGCAGTGGACTAGCGGGAGCCATGCACGAGCAGTACTTC
CDR3 protein: CASSGLAGAMHEQYF

D gene: -
clone size: -
CDR3 length: 16
V gene: TRBV3-1/TRBV3-2
J gene: TRBJ2-3
CDR3 DNA: TGTGCCAGCAGCCAAAGGACAGTAGGGTTAGCAGATACGCAGTATTTT
CDR3 protein: CASSQRTVGLADTQYF

D gene: TRBD2
clone size: -
CDR3 length: 16
V gene: TRBV28
J gene: TRBJ2-7
CDR3 DNA: TGTGCCAGCAGTTTAAGAGGCGGGGGGGGTGTCAGCGAGCAGTACTTC
CDR3 protein: CASSLRGGGGVSEQYF

D gene: -
clone size: -
CDR3 length: 16
V gene: TRBV15
J gene: TRBJ1-1
CDR3 DNA: TGTGCCACCAGCAGAGATCCAGGGGTATTGAACACTGAAGCTTTCTTT
CDR3 protein: CATSRDPGVLNTEAFF

D gene: TRBD1
clone size: few
CDR3 length: 13
V gene: TRBV6-5
J gene: TRBJ1-1
CDR3 DNA: TGTGCCAGCAGAGACAGGGGGGAGACTGAAGCTTTCTTT
CDR3 protein: CASRDRGETEAFF

D gene: TRBD2
clone size: -
CDR3 length: 15
V gene: TRBV6-5
J gene: TRBJ2-7
CDR3 DNA: TGTGCCAGCAGTTCCAATAGCGGGAGGGCCAAAGAGCAGTACTTC
CDR3 protein: CASSSNSGRAKEQYF

D gene: -
clone size: -
CDR3 length: 13
V gene: TRBV19
J gene: TRBJ2-1
CDR3 DNA: TGTGCCAGTAGTGACTATCGATACAATGAGCAGTTCTTC
CDR3 protein: CASSDYRYNEQFF

D gene: -
clone size: -
CDR3 length: 13
V gene: TRBV15
J gene: TRBJ2-7
CDR3 DNA: TGTGCCACCAGCAGGAGGGATTACTACGAGCAGTACTTC
CDR3 protein: CATSRRDYYEQYF

D gene: -
clone size: -
CDR3 length: 17
V gene: TRBV6-4
J gene: TRBJ2-1
CDR3 DNA: TGTGCCAGCAGTGACTTGAGAGAGAAGGGAGCCTACAATGAGCAGTTCTTC
CDR3 protein: CASSDLREKGAYNEQFF

D gene: TRBD2
clone size: -
CDR3 length: 15
V gene: TRBV7-3
J gene: TRBJ2-1
CDR3 DNA: TGTGCCAGCAGCTTTACTAGCGGGGGTTACAATGAGCAGTTCTTC
CDR3 protein: CASSFTSGGYNEQFF

D gene: TRBD2
clone size: -
CDR3 length: 15
V gene: TRBV28
J gene: TRBJ2-7
CDR3 DNA: TGTGCCAGCACCACCCAAGGGGCAGCGGGAGATGAGCAGTACTTC
CDR3 protein: CASTTQGAAGDEQYF